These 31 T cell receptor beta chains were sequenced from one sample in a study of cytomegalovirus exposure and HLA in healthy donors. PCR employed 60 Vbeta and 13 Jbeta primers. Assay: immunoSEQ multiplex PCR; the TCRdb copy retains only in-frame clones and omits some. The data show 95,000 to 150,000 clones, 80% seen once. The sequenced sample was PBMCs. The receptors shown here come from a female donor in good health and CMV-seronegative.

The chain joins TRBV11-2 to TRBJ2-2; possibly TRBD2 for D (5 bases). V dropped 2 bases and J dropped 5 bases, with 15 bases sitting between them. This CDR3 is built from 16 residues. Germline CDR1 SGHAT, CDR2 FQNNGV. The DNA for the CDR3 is TGTGCCAGCAGCTTACGATCCGGCTTAGCGACCGGGGAGCTGTTTTTT. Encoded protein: CASSLRSGLATGELFF.

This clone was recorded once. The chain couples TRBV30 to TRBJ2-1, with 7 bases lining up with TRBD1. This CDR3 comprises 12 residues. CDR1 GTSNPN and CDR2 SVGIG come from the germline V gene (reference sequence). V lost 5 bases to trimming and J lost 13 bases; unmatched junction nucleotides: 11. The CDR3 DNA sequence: TGTGCCTGGGAGGAGTGGGCAGGGGGACAGTTCTTC. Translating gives CAWEEWAGGQFF.

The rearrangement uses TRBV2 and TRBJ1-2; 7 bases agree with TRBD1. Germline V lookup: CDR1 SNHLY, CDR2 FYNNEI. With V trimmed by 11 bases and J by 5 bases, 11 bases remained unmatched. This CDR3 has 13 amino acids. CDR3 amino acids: CAGKSGTAYGYTF. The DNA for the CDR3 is TGTGCCGGGAAGTCCGGGACAGCGTATGGCTACACCTTC.

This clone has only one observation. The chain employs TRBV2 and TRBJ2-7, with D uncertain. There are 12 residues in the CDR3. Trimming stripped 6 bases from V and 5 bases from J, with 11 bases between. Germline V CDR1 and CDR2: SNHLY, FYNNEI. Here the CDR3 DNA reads TGTGCCAGCAGGTACGCGGTCCACGAGCAGTACTTC. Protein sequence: CASRYAVHEQYF.

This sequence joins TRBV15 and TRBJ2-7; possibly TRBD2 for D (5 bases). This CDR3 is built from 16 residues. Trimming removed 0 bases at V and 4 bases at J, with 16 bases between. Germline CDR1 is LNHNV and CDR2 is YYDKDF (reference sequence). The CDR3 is CATSRDLSGRGYEQYF. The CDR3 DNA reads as TGTGCCACCAGCAGAGATCTTAGTGGGAGAGGGTACGAGCAGTACTTC.

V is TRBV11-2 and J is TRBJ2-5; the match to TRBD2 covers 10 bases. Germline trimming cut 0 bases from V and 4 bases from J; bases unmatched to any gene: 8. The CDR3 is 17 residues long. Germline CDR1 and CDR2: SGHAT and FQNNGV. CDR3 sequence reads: CASSLEGRLAGAETQYF. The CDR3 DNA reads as TGTGCCAGCAGCTTAGAGGGACGGCTAGCGGGGGCAGAGACCCAGTACTTC.

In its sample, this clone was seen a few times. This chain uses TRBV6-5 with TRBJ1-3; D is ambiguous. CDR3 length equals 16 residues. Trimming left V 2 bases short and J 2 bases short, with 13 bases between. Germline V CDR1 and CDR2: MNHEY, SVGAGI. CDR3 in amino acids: CASSYDSGVPGNTIYF. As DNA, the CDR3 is TGTGCCAGCAGTTACGATTCCGGGGTCCCTGGAAACACCATATATTTT.

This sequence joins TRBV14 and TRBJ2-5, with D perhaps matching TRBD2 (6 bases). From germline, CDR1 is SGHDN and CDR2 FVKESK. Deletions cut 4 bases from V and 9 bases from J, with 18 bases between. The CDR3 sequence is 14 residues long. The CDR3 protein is CASSLSGTGPAQYF. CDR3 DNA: TGTGCCAGCAGCCTCTCAGGGACTGGGCCGGCCCAGTACTTC.

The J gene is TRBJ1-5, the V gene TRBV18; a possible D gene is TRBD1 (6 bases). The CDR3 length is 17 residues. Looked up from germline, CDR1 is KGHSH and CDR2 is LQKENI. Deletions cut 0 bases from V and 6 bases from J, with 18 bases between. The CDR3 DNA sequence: TGTGCCAGCTCACCACCTCTGGGGCAGGGGAATTCTCAGCCCCAGCATTTT. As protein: CASSPPLGQGNSQPQHF.

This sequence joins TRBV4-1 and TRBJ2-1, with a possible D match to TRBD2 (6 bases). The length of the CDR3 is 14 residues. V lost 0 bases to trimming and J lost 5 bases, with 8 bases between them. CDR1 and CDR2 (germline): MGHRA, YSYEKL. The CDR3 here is CASSQEGLDNEQFF. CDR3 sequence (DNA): TGCGCCAGCAGCCAAGAGGGACTTGACAATGAGCAGTTCTTC.

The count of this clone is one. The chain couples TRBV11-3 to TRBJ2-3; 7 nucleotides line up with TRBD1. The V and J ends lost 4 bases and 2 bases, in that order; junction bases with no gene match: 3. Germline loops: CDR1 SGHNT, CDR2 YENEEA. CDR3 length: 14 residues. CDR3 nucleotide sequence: TGTGCCAGCAGCTACGGACAGGCCACAGATACGCAGTATTTT. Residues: CASSYGQATDTQYF. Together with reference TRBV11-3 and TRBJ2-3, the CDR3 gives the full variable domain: EAGVVQSPRYKIIEKKQPVAFWCNPISGHNTLYWYLQNLGQGPELLIRYENEEAVDDSQLPKDRFSAERLKGVDSTLKIQPAELGDSAVYLCASSYGQATDTQYFGPGTRLTVL.

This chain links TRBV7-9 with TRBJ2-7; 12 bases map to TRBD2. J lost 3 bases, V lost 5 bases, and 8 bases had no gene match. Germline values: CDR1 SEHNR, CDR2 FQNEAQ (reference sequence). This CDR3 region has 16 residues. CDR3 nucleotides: TGTGCCAGCAGCCGACCGACTAGCGGGGGATTCTACGAGCAGTACTTC. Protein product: CASSRPTSGGFYEQYF.

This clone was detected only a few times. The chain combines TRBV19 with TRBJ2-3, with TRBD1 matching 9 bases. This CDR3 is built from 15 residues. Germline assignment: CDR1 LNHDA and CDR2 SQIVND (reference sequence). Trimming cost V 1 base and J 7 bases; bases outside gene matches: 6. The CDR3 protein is CASSIGGTGPNTQYF. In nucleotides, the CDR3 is TGTGCCAGTAGTATAGGGGGGACAGGGCCCAATACGCAGTATTTT. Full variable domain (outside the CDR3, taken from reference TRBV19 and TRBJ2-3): DGGITQSPKYLFRKEGQNVTLSCEQNLNHDAMYWYRQDPGQGLRLIYYSQIVNDFQKGDIAEGYSVSREKKESFPLTVTSAQKNPTAFYLCASSIGGTGPNTQYFGPGTRLTVL.

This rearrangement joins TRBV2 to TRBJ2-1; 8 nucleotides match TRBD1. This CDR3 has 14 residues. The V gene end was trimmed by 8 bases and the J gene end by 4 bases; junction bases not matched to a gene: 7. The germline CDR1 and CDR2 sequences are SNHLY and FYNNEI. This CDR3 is CASLWTGNYNEQFF. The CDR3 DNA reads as TGTGCCAGCCTCTGGACAGGGAATTACAATGAGCAGTTCTTC.

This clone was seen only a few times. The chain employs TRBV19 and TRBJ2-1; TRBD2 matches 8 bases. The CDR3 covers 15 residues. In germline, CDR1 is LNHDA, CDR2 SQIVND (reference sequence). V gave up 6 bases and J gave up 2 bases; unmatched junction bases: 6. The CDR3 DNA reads TGTGCCAGTAGCGAGCGGGAGTACCCCTACAATGAGCAGTTCTTC. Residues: CASSEREYPYNEQFF.

The CDR3 DNA reads TGTGCCAGCAGCCCATCAGGCCCGCAGGAAGGCTATGGCTACACCTTC. Residues: CASSPSGPQEGYGYTF. This chain uses TRBV7-2 with TRBJ1-2; no reliable D call. The germline gives CDR1 SGHTA, CDR2 FQGNSA. V lost 5 bases to trimming and J lost 4 bases, with 20 bases between them. The CDR3 runs 16 residues.

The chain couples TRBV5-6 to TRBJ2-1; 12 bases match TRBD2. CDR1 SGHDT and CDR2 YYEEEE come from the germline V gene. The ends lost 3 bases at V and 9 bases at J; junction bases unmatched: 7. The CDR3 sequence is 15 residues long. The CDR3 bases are TGTGCCAGCAGCTCGACTAGCGGGAGTGCAACTGAGCAGTTCTTC. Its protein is CASSSTSGSATEQFF.

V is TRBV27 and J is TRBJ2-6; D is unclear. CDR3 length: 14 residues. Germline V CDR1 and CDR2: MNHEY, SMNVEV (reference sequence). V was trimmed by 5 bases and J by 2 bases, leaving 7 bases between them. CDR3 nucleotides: TGTGCCAGCAGTGAATTAGCTGGGGCCAACGTCCTGACTTTC. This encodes CASSELAGANVLTF.

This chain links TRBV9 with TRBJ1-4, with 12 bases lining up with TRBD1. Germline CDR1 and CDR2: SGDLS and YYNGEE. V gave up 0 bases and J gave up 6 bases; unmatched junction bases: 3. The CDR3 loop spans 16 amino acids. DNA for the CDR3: TGTGCCAGCAGCGTAGGGGACAGGGGGCGCTATGAAAAACTGTTTTTT. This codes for CASSVGDRGRYEKLFF.

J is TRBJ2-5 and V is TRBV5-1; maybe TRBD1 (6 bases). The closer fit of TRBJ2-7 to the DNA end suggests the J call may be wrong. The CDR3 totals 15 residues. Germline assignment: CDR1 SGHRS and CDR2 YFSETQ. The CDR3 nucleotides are TGCGCCAGCAGCCCATTGACAGGAGAGGCCTACGAGCAGTACTTC. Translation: CASSPLTGEAYEQYF.

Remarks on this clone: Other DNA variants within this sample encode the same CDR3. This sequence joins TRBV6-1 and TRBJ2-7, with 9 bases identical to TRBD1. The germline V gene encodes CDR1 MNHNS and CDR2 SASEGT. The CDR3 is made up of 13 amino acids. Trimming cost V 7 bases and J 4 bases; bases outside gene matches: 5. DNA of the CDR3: TGTGCCAGCATCGGGACAGGGCTTTACGAGCAGTACTTC. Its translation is CASIGTGLYEQYF.

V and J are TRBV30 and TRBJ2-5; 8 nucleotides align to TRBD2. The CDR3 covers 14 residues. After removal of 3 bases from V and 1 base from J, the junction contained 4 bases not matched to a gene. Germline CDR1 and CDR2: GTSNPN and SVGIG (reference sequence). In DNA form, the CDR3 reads TGTGCCTGGAGCGGAGGACTAGCCCAAGAGACCCAGTACTTC. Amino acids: CAWSGGLAQETQYF.

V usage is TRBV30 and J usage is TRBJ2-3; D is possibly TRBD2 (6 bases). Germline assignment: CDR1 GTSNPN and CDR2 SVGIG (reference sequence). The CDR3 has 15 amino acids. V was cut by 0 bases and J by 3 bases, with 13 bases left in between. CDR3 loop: CAWSVVGGGTDTQYF. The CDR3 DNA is TGTGCCTGGAGTGTGGTCGGGGGTGGGACAGATACGCAGTATTTT.

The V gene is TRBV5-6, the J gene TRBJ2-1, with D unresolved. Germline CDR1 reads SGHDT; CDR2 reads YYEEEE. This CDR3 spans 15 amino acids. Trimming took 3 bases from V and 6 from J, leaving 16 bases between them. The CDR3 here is CASSSHISYSNEQFF. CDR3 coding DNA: TGTGCCAGCAGCTCCCATATAAGCTATAGCAATGAGCAGTTCTTC.

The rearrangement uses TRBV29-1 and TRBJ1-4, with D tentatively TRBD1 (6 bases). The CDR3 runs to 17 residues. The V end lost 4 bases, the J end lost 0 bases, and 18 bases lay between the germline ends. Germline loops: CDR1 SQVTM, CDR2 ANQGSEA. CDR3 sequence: CSVAGTPLTPTNEKLFF. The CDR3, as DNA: TGCAGCGTTGCCGGGACACCACTTACCCCAACTAATGAAAAACTGTTTTTT.

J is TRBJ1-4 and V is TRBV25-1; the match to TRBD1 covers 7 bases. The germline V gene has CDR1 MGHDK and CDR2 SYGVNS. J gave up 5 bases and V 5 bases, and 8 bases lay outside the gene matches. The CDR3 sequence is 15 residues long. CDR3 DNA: TGTGCCAGCAGTTTGCCGACAGGGAGGAATGAAAAACTGTTTTTT. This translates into CASSLPTGRNEKLFF. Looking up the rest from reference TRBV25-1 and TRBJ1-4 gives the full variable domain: EADIYQTPRYLVIGTGKKITLECSQTMGHDKMYWYQQDPGMELHLIHYSYGVNSTEKGDLSSESTVSRIRTEHFPLTLESARPSHTSQYLCASSLPTGRNEKLFFGSGTQLSVL.

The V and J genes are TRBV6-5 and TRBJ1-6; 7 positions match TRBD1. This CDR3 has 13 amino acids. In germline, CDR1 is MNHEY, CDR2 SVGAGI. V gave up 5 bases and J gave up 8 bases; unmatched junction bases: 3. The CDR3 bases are TGTGCCAGCAGTGACAGGGTTCATTCACCCCTCCACTTT. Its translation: CASSDRVHSPLHF.

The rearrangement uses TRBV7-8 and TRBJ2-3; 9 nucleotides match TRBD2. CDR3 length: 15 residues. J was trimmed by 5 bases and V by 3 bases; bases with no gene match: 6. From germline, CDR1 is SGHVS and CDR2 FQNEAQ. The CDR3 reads CASSLAVAGEDTQYF. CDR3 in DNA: TGTGCCAGCAGCTTGGCGGTAGCGGGAGAAGATACGCAGTATTTT.

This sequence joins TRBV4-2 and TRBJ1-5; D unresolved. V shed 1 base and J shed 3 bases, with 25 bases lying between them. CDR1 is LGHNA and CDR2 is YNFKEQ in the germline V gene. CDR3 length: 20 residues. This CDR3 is CASSQVLHGGPETLNQPQHF. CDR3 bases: TGTGCCAGCAGCCAAGTTCTACATGGAGGACCAGAAACCCTCAATCAGCCCCAGCATTTT.

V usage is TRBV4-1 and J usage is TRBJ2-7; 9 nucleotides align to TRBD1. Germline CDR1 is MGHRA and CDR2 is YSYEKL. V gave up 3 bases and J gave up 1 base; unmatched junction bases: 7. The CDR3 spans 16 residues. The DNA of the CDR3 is TGCGCCAGCAGCCATGCCGGACAGGGGCCTTCCTACGAGCAGTACTTC. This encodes CASSHAGQGPSYEQYF.

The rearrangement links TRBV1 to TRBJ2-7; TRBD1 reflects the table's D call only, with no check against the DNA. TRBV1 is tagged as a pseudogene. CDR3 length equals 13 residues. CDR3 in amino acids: CTSSQGRVHEQYF. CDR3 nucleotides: TGCACCAGCAGCCAGGGCAGGGTCCACGAGCAGTACTTC.